This T cell receptor (beta chain) was captured in a study of T cells in Graves' hyperthyroidism and ophthalmopathy. This clonotype was observed at least ten times. Amplified regions were TCR beta CDR3 sequences from RNA transcripts. Primed by the HTBI set, a first-round RT-PCR was run on the TCR CDR3. One entry per CDR3 protein, called by TCRdb with MiXCR from the multiplex PCR reads. Of about 200,000 distinct CDR3 sequences detected, around 17% appear once; the ten largest clones hold about 45%. The CDR3 contains 12 residues. V lost 11 bases to trimming and J lost 6 bases, with 14 bases between them. CDR1 MNHNS and CDR2 SASEGT come from the germline V gene.

This clonotype was sampled from a man aged 40-55 years with Graves' hyperthyroidism. The chain links TRBV6-1 to TRBJ2-1; perhaps TRBD2 as D (6 bases). The specimen sequenced was blood. The CDR3 sequence: CALGGGGNEQFF. The CDR3 DNA sequence: TGTGCCCTGGGAGGTGGGGGCAATGAGCAGTTCTTC.